A single sample is the source of the 30 T cell receptor beta chains below, sequenced in a study of blood T cell repertoires in COVID-19. Libraries were prepared by immunoSEQ multiplex PCR; TCRdb keeps only in-frame clonotypes and omits some of them. This sample yields around 160,000 clones, of which more than 75% are seen a single time; about 6% belongs to the top ten. The sample was peripheral blood. The receptors were gathered from a man aged 80 or over with acute or convalescent COVID-19.

The chain uses TRBV7-2 and TRBJ1-5, with a possible D match to TRBD1 (6 bases). The V gene's germline CDR1 is SGHTA and CDR2 FQGNSA. This CDR3 comprises 14 residues. V was pared by 2 bases and J by 4 bases, with 9 bases between. Written as DNA, the CDR3 is TGTGCCAGCAGCTTAAAGGGGGGGAATCAGCCCCAGCATTTT. It yields the protein CASSLKGGNQPQHF.

CDR3 nucleotide sequence: TGCGCCAGCAGCCAAGACTACACAGGGGGCATGGGCTACACCTTC. Residues: CASSQDYTGGMGYTF. The chain links TRBV4-1 to TRBJ1-2; 9 nucleotides agree with TRBD1. CDR1 MGHRA and CDR2 YSYEKL come from the germline V gene. Unmatched junction bases numbered 7, after V lost 0 bases and J lost 8 bases. The CDR3 extends over 15 amino acids.

V gene TRBV5-8 combines with J gene TRBJ2-3; D not certain. CDR1 is SGHTS and CDR2 is YDEGEE in the germline V gene. V lost 1 base and J lost 0, with 3 bases in between. The CDR3 extends over 13 amino acids. CDR3 sequence reads: CASSLTSTDTQYF. CDR3 DNA: TGTGCCAGCAGCTTGACAAGCACAGATACGCAGTATTTT.

The chain uses TRBV5-1 and TRBJ2-7; 11 nucleotides line up with TRBD1. This CDR3 is 15 amino acids long. The V gene end was trimmed by 0 bases and the J gene end by 5 bases; junction bases not matched to a gene: 4. CDR1 and CDR2 from the germline V gene are SGHRS and YFSETQ. The chain's CDR3 is CASSLGWTGGDEQYF. DNA for the CDR3: TGCGCCAGCAGCTTGGGATGGACAGGGGGCGACGAGCAGTACTTC.

This chain connects TRBV2 to TRBJ2-5, with 8 nucleotides matching TRBD2. Germline trimming cut 8 bases from V and 2 bases from J; bases unmatched to any gene: 13. CDR1 is SNHLY and CDR2 is FYNNEI in the germline V gene. This CDR3 region has 16 residues. The CDR3 spells CASVMWASGSQETQYF. The CDR3 DNA reads as TGTGCCAGCGTTATGTGGGCTAGCGGGTCTCAAGAGACCCAGTACTTC.

CDR3 region: CASRPDSNQPQHF. CDR3 in DNA: TGTGCCAGCAGGCCGGACAGTAATCAGCCCCAGCATTTT. The V call is TRBV6-5, the J call TRBJ1-5; maybe TRBD1 (6 bases). The V and J ends lost 6 bases and 4 bases respectively, with 10 bases between them. The CDR3 is 13 amino acids. Germline V gene lookup returns CDR1 MNHEY and CDR2 SVGAGI.

The chain combines TRBV24-1 with TRBJ2-2, with D uncertain. V shed 4 bases and J shed 3 bases, with 8 bases lying between them. CDR1 KGHDR and CDR2 SFDVKD come from the germline V gene. The length of the CDR3 is 14 residues. This chain's CDR3 is CATSDPQYTGELFF. Written as DNA, the CDR3 is TGTGCCACCAGTGACCCTCAGTACACCGGGGAGCTGTTTTTT.

The rearrangement joins TRBV3-1 (or the pseudogene TRBV3-2) to TRBJ1-4; 9 nucleotides line up with TRBD1. CDR1 LGHDT and CDR2 YNNKEL come from the germline V gene (reference sequence). The CDR3 sequence is 16 residues long. Trimming at V came to 6 bases and at J to 8 bases, leaving 13 bases not matched to a gene. The CDR3 DNA follows: TGTGCCAGCAGTCAATGGACAGGGGCTGTTGAGGAAAAACTGTTTTTT. This translates into CASSQWTGAVEEKLFF.

The chain employs TRBV5-5 and TRBJ1-4, with a possible D match to TRBD1 (5 bases). Germline V gives CDR1 SGHKS, CDR2 YYEKEE (reference sequence). Trimming removed 4 bases from V and 4 bases from J, with 11 bases in between. This CDR3 contains 14 residues. CDR3 protein: CASSQGYYNEKLFF. In DNA form, the CDR3 reads TGTGCCAGCAGCCAGGGTTACTATAATGAAAAACTGTTTTTT.

The V and J genes are TRBV6-5 and TRBJ1-4, with TRBD1 identical over 9 bases. The germline CDR1 and CDR2 sequences are MNHEY and SVGAGI. The V gene end was trimmed by 5 bases and the J gene end by 4 bases; junction bases not matched to a gene: 2. The CDR3 totals 14 residues. CDR3 amino acids: CASSRTGDNEKLFF. For the CDR3, the DNA is TGTGCCAGCAGTCGGACAGGGGATAATGAAAAACTGTTTTTT.

This clone occurred once. The chain joins TRBV11-2 to TRBJ2-5; no clear D gene. The CDR3 length is 14 residues. CDR1 is SGHAT and CDR2 is FQNNGV in the germline V gene. Trimming took off 4 bases at V and 2 bases at J, with 11 bases between the two ends. The CDR3 reads CASSSYRAQETQYF. The CDR3, as DNA: TGTGCCAGCAGCTCGTACCGAGCTCAAGAGACCCAGTACTTC.

The chain carries TRBV5-4 and TRBJ1-1, with D possibly matching TRBD1 (6 bases). Germline V gene sequence: CDR1 SGHNT, CDR2 YYREEE (reference sequence). The ends were cut back, 7 bases at V and 0 bases at J, with 19 bases in the middle. This CDR3 has 16 amino acids. The CDR3 DNA follows: TGTGCCAGCGGGCAACCCAGGGGCTCGATGAACACTGAAGCTTTCTTT. Translated: CASGQPRGSMNTEAFF.

The chain carries TRBV15 and TRBJ2-5; TRBD1 aligns across 10 bases. The CDR3 is made up of 18 amino acids. V lost 1 base, J lost 5 bases, and 13 bases stayed unmatched. Germline CDR1 reads LNHNV; CDR2 reads YYDKDF (reference sequence). DNA for the CDR3: TGTGCCACCAGCAGAGGGGACAGGGGAGGCTCCGTTTGGGAGACCCAGTACTTC. The encoded protein is CATSRGDRGGSVWETQYF.

The chain joins TRBV5-1 to TRBJ2-5; D perhaps matches TRBD1 (5 bases). The CDR3 sequence is 14 residues long. Per germline, CDR1 SGHRS and CDR2 YFSETQ. The germline V and J ends were trimmed by 0 bases and 5 bases, with 11 bases remaining between them. The CDR3 is CASSLVPGMETQYF. The CDR3 coding sequence is TGCGCCAGCAGCTTGGTCCCAGGGATGGAGACCCAGTACTTC.

This clone was detected only once. The chain is built from TRBV30 and TRBJ1-5; possibly TRBD1 for D (6 bases). The V gene lost 0 bases and the J gene lost 7 bases, with 10 bases spanning the gap. In germline, CDR1 is GTSNPN, CDR2 SVGIG (reference sequence). This CDR3 is 13 amino acids long. The CDR3 spells CAWSVQGGQPQHF. The CDR3 DNA follows: TGTGCCTGGAGTGTACAAGGGGGACAGCCCCAGCATTTT.

This clone was detected a few times. The chain links TRBV30 to TRBJ2-1; no clear D. Germline lookup yields CDR1 GTSNPN and CDR2 SVGIG (reference sequence). V was pared by 3 bases and J by 1 base, with 4 bases between. The CDR3 spans 12 residues. The CDR3 region is CAWRSSYNEQFF. CDR3 DNA sequence: TGTGCCTGGAGATCTTCCTACAATGAGCAGTTCTTC.

The chain uses TRBV6-6 and TRBJ2-2; a possible D gene is TRBD1 (6 bases). This CDR3 has 15 amino acids. V was cut by 5 bases and J by 2 bases, with 12 bases left in between. Germline V lookup: CDR1 MNHNY, CDR2 SVGAGI (reference sequence). CDR3 protein: CASSPGTLNTGELFF. CDR3 bases: TGTGCCAGCAGTCCCGGGACACTAAACACCGGGGAGCTGTTTTTT.

The chain joins TRBV5-1 to TRBJ2-1; 13 nucleotides line up with TRBD2. The trim removed 4 bases at V and 6 bases at J, leaving 4 bases unmatched. The CDR3 contains 15 residues. Germline values: CDR1 SGHRS, CDR2 YFSETQ. The CDR3 region is CASSLLAGGSNEQFF. The CDR3 DNA sequence: TGCGCCAGCAGCCTACTAGCGGGAGGGAGCAATGAGCAGTTCTTC.

The CDR3: CSVDNPLAGGNTGELFF. CDR3 DNA: TGCAGCGTCGACAACCCACTAGCGGGAGGGAACACCGGGGAGCTGTTTTTT. V usage is TRBV29-1 and J usage is TRBJ2-2; 12 nucleotides align to TRBD2. The CDR3 sequence is 17 residues long. After removal of 6 bases from V and 1 base from J, the junction contained 9 bases not matched to a gene. Germline V gene sequence: CDR1 SQVTM, CDR2 ANQGSEA.

The chain joins TRBV7-9 to TRBJ1-3, with a tentative D call TRBD1 (5 bases). Trimming pared 0 bases from V and 3 bases from J, leaving 6 bases between. The CDR3 contains 14 residues. Germline V gene lookup returns CDR1 SEHNR and CDR2 FQNEAQ (reference sequence). The CDR3 DNA follows: TGTGCCAGCAGCTTAGCAGGGGTTGGAAACACCATATATTTT. Protein product: CASSLAGVGNTIYF. Looking up the rest from reference TRBV7-9 and TRBJ1-3 gives the full variable domain: DTGVSQNPRHKITKRGQNVTFRCDPISEHNRLYWYRQTLGQGPEFLTYFQNEAQLEKSRLLSDRFSAERPKGSFSTLEIQRTEQGDSAMYLCASSLAGVGNTIYFGEGSWLTVV.

The rearrangement links TRBV7-9 to TRBJ1-1; 9 bases line up with TRBD1. CDR1 is SEHNR and CDR2 is FQNEAQ in the germline V gene (reference sequence). This CDR3 is built from 13 residues. Unmatched junction bases numbered 3, after V lost 2 bases and J lost 8 bases. CDR3 sequence: CASSLPTGGEAFF. The CDR3 DNA reads TGTGCCAGCAGCTTACCCACAGGGGGCGAAGCTTTCTTT. The entire variable domain, with the rest obtained from reference TRBV7-9 and TRBJ1-1, is as follows: DTGVSQNPRHKITKRGQNVTFRCDPISEHNRLYWYRQTLGQGPEFLTYFQNEAQLEKSRLLSDRFSAERPKGSFSTLEIQRTEQGDSAMYLCASSLPTGGEAFFGQGTRLTVV.

The V and J genes are TRBV13 and TRBJ2-5; D is possibly TRBD1 (5 bases). CDR3 length: 13 amino acids. In germline, CDR1 is PRHDT, CDR2 FYEKMQ (reference sequence). Trimming took 3 bases from V and 2 from J, leaving 7 bases between them. DNA of the CDR3: TGTGCCAGCAGCTTTCAGGGTCAAGAGACCCAGTACTTC. Translation gives CASSFQGQETQYF.

This clone was recorded only once. This chain joins TRBV27 and TRBJ2-7; possibly TRBD1 for D (5 bases). The ends were cut back, 5 bases at V and 3 bases at J, with 23 bases in the middle. The germline gives CDR1 MNHEY, CDR2 SMNVEV (reference sequence). The CDR3 contains 17 residues. The CDR3 is CASSPGQDRPIYYEQYF. Written as DNA, the CDR3 is TGTGCCAGCAGTCCCGGACAAGACAGACCAATATACTACGAGCAGTACTTC.

The CDR3 spells CASSLGGAYNSPLHF. The CDR3 nucleotides read TGTGCCAGCAGTTTAGGGGGCGCATATAATTCACCCCTCCACTTT. The chain joins TRBV27 to TRBJ1-6; a possible D gene is TRBD1 (6 bases). Germline CDR1 and CDR2: MNHEY and SMNVEV (reference sequence). V was shortened by 2 bases and J by 4 bases, with 9 bases between the two germline ends. The CDR3 has 15 residues.

The chain recombines TRBV25-1 with TRBJ1-6; D is uncertain. CDR1 is MGHDK and CDR2 is SYGVNS in the germline V gene. Trimming removed 6 bases from V and 4 bases from J, with 10 bases in between. The CDR3 length is 14 residues. The CDR3, as DNA: TGTGCCAGCAGCCGAGATCTGTATAATTCACCCCTCCACTTT. Protein: CASSRDLYNSPLHF. The full variable domain, completed using reference TRBV25-1 and TRBJ1-6, is EADIYQTPRYLVIGTGKKITLECSQTMGHDKMYWYQQDPGMELHLIHYSYGVNSTEKGDLSSESTVSRIRTEHFPLTLESARPSHTSQYLCASSRDLYNSPLHFGNGTRLTVT.

V gene TRBV18 combines with J gene TRBJ2-2, with TRBD1 as a possible D gene (6 bases). V was trimmed by 1 base and J by 0 bases, leaving 9 bases between them. Germline loops: CDR1 KGHSH, CDR2 LQKENI. The CDR3 is made up of 16 amino acids. The CDR3 loop reads CASSPLRTANTGELFF. The CDR3 nucleotides read TGTGCCAGCTCACCACTTAGGACAGCGAACACCGGGGAGCTGTTTTTT.

CDR3 protein: CASSTQDRARDTQYF. The CDR3 DNA sequence: TGTGCCAGCAGTACCCAGGACAGGGCCAGGGATACGCAGTATTTT. The chain couples TRBV28 to TRBJ2-3; 8 nucleotides align to TRBD1. The CDR3 sequence is 15 residues long. The germline V gene encodes CDR1 MDHEN and CDR2 SYDVKM. Trimming removed 5 bases from V and 6 bases from J; junction bases left unmatched: 10. The full variable domain, rest sourced from reference TRBV28 and TRBJ2-3, is DVKVTQSSRYLVKRTGEKVFLECVQDMDHENMFWYRQDPGLGLRLIYFSYDVKMKEKGDIPEGYSVSREKKERFSLILESASTNQTSMYLCASSTQDRARDTQYFGPGTRLTVL.

This chain links TRBV4-1 with TRBJ2-1, with D tentatively TRBD2 (6 bases). There are 15 residues in the CDR3. Germline V gene lookup returns CDR1 MGHRA and CDR2 YSYEKL. V lost 5 bases and J lost 2, with 13 bases in between. The CDR3 DNA is TGCGCCAGCAGCTACCGGGACTCGGCCTACAATGAGCAGTTCTTC. Translated, it gives CASSYRDSAYNEQFF.

The chain couples TRBV19 to TRBJ2-3; 10 positions agree with TRBD2. The CDR3 sequence is 13 residues long. Germline V gene data show CDR1 as LNHDA and CDR2 as SQIVND (reference sequence). J gave up 6 bases and V 4 bases, and 1 base lay outside the gene matches. The CDR3 is CASSKRGGDTQYF. DNA for the CDR3: TGTGCCAGTAGTAAGCGGGGGGGCGATACGCAGTATTTT.

This chain joins TRBV14 and TRBJ2-3; unclear D gene. The germline V gene has CDR1 SGHDN and CDR2 FVKESK. This CDR3 is built from 13 residues. V lost 1 base, J lost 4 bases, and 6 bases lay in between. The CDR3 region is CASSQAGSDTQYF. In DNA form, the CDR3 reads TGTGCCAGCAGCCAAGCAGGCTCAGATACGCAGTATTTT.